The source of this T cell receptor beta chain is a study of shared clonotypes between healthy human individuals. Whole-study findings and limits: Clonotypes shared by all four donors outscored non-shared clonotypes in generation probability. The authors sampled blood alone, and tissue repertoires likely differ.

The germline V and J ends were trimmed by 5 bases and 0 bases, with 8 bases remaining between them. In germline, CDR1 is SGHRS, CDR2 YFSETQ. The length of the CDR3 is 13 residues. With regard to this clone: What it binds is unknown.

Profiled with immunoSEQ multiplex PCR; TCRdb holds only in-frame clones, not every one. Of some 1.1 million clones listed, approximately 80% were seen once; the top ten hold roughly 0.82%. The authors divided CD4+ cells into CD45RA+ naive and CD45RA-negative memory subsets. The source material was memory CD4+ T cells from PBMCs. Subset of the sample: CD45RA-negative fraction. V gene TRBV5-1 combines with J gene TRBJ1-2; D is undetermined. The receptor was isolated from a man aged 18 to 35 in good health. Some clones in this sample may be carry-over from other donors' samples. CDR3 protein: CASREDPNYGYTF. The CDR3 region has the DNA TGCGCCAGCAGGGAGGATCCTAACTATGGCTACACCTTC.